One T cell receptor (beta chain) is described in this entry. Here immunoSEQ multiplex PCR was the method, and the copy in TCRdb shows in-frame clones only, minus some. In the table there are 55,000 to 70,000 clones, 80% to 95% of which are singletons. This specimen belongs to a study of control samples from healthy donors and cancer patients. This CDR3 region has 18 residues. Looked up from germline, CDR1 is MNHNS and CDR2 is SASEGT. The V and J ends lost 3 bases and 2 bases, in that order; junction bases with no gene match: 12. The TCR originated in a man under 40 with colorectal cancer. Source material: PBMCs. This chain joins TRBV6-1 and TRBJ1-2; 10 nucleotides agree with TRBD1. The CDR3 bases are TGTGCCAGCAGTGATCTTGGGCCCGGGACAGGGGCGAACTATGGCTACACCTTC. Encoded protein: CASSDLGPGTGANYGYTF.